Given below is one T cell receptor beta chain in context. Its antigen is currently not known. No base quality values were provided; no much bigger clone lies one nucleotide off. The germline V gene encodes CDR1 MDHEN and CDR2 SYDVKM. Trimmed from V: 6 bases; trimmed from J: 9 bases; junction bases lacking a gene match: 8. There are 14 amino acids in the CDR3, from cysteine to phenylalanine inclusive. Kept here is only the CDR3 DNA, which spans 42 bases and is read in frame from base 1. The entry originates in a study of T cells after yellow fever vaccination (dated by TCRdb to the late 2010s). Looking at the study overall: The SMART-Seq v4 Ultra Low Input RNA kit was used to prepare libraries from fractions with low cell numbers. To follow T-cell clones before and after primary and booster YFV17D yellow fever vaccination, bulk TCR alpha and beta repertoires were sequenced over time. Two healthy male donors, one aged 18 to 30 and one aged 30 to 39 years, were included in the cohort. Bulk PBMC replicates and cell subsets were isolated from blood drawn at multiple timepoints before and after both primary and secondary immunization.

TCR cDNA was synthesized by 5'RACE template switching, which introduced a universal primer site and unique molecular identifiers. Priming of cDNA synthesis was performed from both the TCR alpha and TCR beta constant segments. Libraries were amplified in two PCR steps, with sample barcodes and sequencing adapters added in the second step. Sequencing of the libraries was done on either Illumina HiSeq 2500 (2x100 bp) or NovaSeq (2x150 bp). Processing in the source paper ran as follows. Reads were demultiplexed and collapsed into UMI consensus sequences with MIGEC, and V(D)J alignment was performed with MiXCR. Vaccine-responding clonotypes were identified with edgeR using replicate PBMC samples, with FDR below 0.01 and a log2 fold change above 5 up to day 15 being required. Each bulk clonotype received a CD4 or CD8 identity based on whether the sequenced CD4 or CD8 repertoire contained that clonotype at higher abundance. The public reads were reanalyzed by TCRdb: fastp trimming at Q25, MiXCR alignment, in-frame beta chains only. Rows with a matching CDR3 protein are joined into one entry that keeps the most common DNA and genes. These V and J calls rely on TCRdb rather than the paper's analysis. The sample has about 320,000 distinct CDR3 sequences on record, around 7% of them singletons. The ten largest account for over 15% of the sample.

Study-wide conclusions, independent of this receptor: FACS-sorted repertoires could contain abundant contaminating clonotypes from the bulk population, so computational filtering was required. A small fraction of clonotypes appeared in both the CD4 and CD8 compartments, likely as a result of convergent recombination. Most clones expanded after primary vaccination (almost 98% of CD4 and 88% of CD8) were re-detected after the booster, suggesting that broad memory maintenance occurred. Because only a couple of donors were included in the study, the extent to which the findings can be generalized is limited. The secondary T-cell response was found to be weaker but faster than the primary response, with a peak reached on day 5 rather than on day 15.

The treatment or condition label of this sample denotes: live attenuated yellow fever vaccine strain. At each blood-draw timepoint, two biological replicates of bulk PBMCs were collected. A standard Ficoll-Paque protocol was used to isolate PBMCs from peripheral blood. RNA was extracted with TriZol from bulk PBMCs, CD4 and CD8 fractions, and dextramer-positive and dextramer-negative fractions. This specimen consisted of PBMCs, obtained approximately 47 days after the first yellow fever vaccination. The rearranged segments are TRBV28 and TRBJ2-1; 10 central nucleotides agree with TRBD2. The source is a man aged 18 to 30 who received the YFV17D yellow fever vaccine. The CDR3 protein sequence reads: CASSRLAGFSEQFF. The DNA sequence follows: TGTGCCAGCAGCCGACTAGCGGGTTTCTCTGAGCAGTTCTTC.